A single T cell receptor (beta chain) is shown here with its context. The antigen is unknown. The sample is drawn from a study of vaccination and CD4 T cells after COVID-19. Whole-study results and caveats: Median SARS-CoV-2-reactive clonotypes rose from approximately 23 to 38, not significantly.

Once obtained from cultured CD4+ T cells, the DNA was sequenced using the Oncomine TCR Beta short-read assay. TCRdb itself ran the PCR reads through MiXCR, one entry per CDR3 protein. The sample records 13,000 to 15,000 distinct CDR3 sequences, roughly half being singletons. Trimming removed 4 bases from V and 2 bases from J; junction bases left unmatched: 10. Germline V lookup: CDR1 DFQATT, CDR2 SNEGSKA (reference sequence). The CDR3 totals 16 residues. Treatment given: roughly ten-day PBMC culture with coronavirus spike peptide pools or control peptides (ViraFEST assay). ViraFEST stimulated the growth of antigen-specific T cells using peptide pools and subsequently profiled their TCRs by sequencing. Some 2 million PBMCs were grown per well alongside roughly 9 IU/ml IL-2 and 9.5 to 10 ug/ml peptide pools.

This chain joins TRBV20-1 and TRBJ2-5; TRBD2 aligns across 10 bases. Sample: CD4+ T cells from blood, cultured in vitro. The TCR originated in a human donor who had recovered from COVID-19. This chain's CDR3 is CSAKPQGLAKQETQYF. As DNA, the CDR3 is TGCAGTGCTAAACCCCAGGGACTAGCGAAACAAGAGACCCAGTACTTC.